This record covers a single TCR beta chain. The entry originates in a study of blood T cell repertoires in COVID-19. Per the study methods: Quantification of nucleated cells was approximated via reference gene primer amplification. The repertoire was sequenced with immunoSEQ multiplex PCR; TCRdb's copy has only in-frame clones and lacks some. That table supplies the V and J calls and clone size; D and trimming were determined from the DNA. The repertoire holds fewer than 350,000 clones, with approximately 89% as singletons. The specimen was peripheral blood. The source of this sequence is a woman in her forties or fifties who had recovered from COVID-19.

In DNA form, the CDR3 reads TGTGCCAGCAGCTTATCTGGCCTAGCGGAAGGTGAGCAGTTCTTC. It specifies CASSLSGLAEGEQFF. V usage is TRBV7-2 and J usage is TRBJ2-1, with 7 bases matching TRBD2. With V trimmed by 2 bases and J by 9 bases, 10 bases remained unmatched. The CDR3 consists of 15 residues. Germline V gene sequence: CDR1 SGHTA, CDR2 FQGNSA. The entire variable domain, with the rest obtained from reference TRBV7-2 and TRBJ2-1, is as follows: GAGVSQSPSNKVTEKGKDVELRCDPISGHTALYWYRQSLGQGLEFLIYFQGNSAPDKSGLPSDRFSAERTGGSVSTLTIQRTQQEDSAVYLCASSLSGLAEGEQFFGPGTRLTVL.